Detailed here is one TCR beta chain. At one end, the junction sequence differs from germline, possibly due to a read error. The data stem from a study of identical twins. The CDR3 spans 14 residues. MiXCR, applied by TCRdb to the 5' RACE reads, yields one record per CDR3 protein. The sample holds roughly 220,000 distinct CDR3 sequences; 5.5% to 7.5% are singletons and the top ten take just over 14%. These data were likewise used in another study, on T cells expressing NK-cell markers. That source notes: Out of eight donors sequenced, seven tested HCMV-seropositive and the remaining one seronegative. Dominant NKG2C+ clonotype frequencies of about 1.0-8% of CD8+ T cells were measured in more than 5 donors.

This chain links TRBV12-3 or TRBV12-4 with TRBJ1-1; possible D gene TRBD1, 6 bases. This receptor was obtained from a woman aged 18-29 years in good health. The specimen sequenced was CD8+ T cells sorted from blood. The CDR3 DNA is TGTGCCAGCAGTCCCACAGGGCTGAACACTGAAGCCTTCTTT. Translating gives CASSPTGLNTEAFF.